This TCR beta chain was obtained from a study of T cell responses to AZD1222 COVID-19 vaccine. The study, taken as a whole, reports: Nearly half of the spike-specific TCRs reportedly recognize variant regions that carry no mutations. The breadth and depth of Spike-specific TCRs increased once two AZD1222 doses had been given. Donors were chiefly white British, with a greater number of females, and clonal diversity was perhaps underestimated.

TCRdb keeps only in-frame clones here, not all; method: immunoSEQ multiplex PCR. The sample includes 100,000 to 140,000 clones, 92% of them seen just once. This clone occurred once. The antigen is undetermined. The germline V gene has CDR1 SGHTS and CDR2 YDEGEE. Trimming cost V 6 bases and J 6 bases; bases outside gene matches: 11. The CDR3 has 14 amino acids. This TCR came from an adult who received the AZD1222 COVID-19 vaccine. The sample in question was peripheral blood, obtained 28 days after the second AZD1222 dose. The chain recombines TRBV5-8 with TRBJ1-1, with TRBD1 matching 7 bases. CDR3 DNA sequence: TGTGCCAGCACAAGAGGGCAGGGGGGGGCTGAAGCTTTCTTT. This codes for CASTRGQGGAEAFF.